These T cell receptor beta chains were read from a single sample in a study of technical replicates of blood from a handful of donors. The protocol was immunoSEQ multiplex PCR, while the TCRdb copy is restricted to in-frame clones and leaves out a portion. The profile covers roughly 80,000 clones, with about 88% appearing a single time and roughly 0.38% taken by the ten largest. Sequencing was carried out using T cells isolated from PBMCs. Receptors originate from a human donor in good health. CDR3s include the opening cysteine and the closing phenylalanine or tryptophan. Each record gives: clone size, V gene, D gene, J gene, CDR3 DNA, CDR3 protein. A D gene is named only where the DNA matches it firmly. Clone size is given for some rows only: seen once, a few or many times, or a class if the clone is expanded.

clone size: NA
V gene: TRBV6-5
D gene: TRBD2
J gene: TRBJ2-7
CDR3 DNA: TGTGCCAGCAGTTACGGGCTAGCGGGAGGAGTATACGAGCAGTACTTC
CDR3 protein: CASSYGLAGGVYEQYF

clone size: NA
V gene: TRBV29-1
D gene: NA
J gene: TRBJ2-3
CDR3 DNA: TGCAGCGTTGTGGCGGAGAAAAGCACAGATACGCAGTATTTT
CDR3 protein: CSVVAEKSTDTQYF

clone size: NA
V gene: TRBV28
D gene: TRBD1
J gene: TRBJ2-1
CDR3 DNA: TGTGCCAGCAGTACTCCGACAGGGGATGGTGAGCAGTTCTTC
CDR3 protein: CASSTPTGDGEQFF

clone size: once
V gene: TRBV7-8
D gene: NA
J gene: TRBJ2-7
CDR3 DNA: TGTGCCAGCAGCTTATATTTAGCTCTATCCTACGAGCAGTACTTC
CDR3 protein: CASSLYLALSYEQYF

clone size: NA
V gene: TRBV7-2
D gene: TRBD2
J gene: TRBJ2-1
CDR3 DNA: TGTGCCAGCAGCTTTTATCTAGCGGGAAACAATGAGCAGTTCTTC
CDR3 protein: CASSFYLAGNNEQFF

clone size: NA
V gene: TRBV7-9
D gene: NA
J gene: TRBJ2-3
CDR3 DNA: TGTGCCAGCAGCTCAGGGGCCGAGGGAAAGGGTACAGATACGCAGTATTTT
CDR3 protein: CASSSGAEGKGTDTQYF

clone size: NA
V gene: TRBV10-3
D gene: NA
J gene: TRBJ1-5
CDR3 DNA: TGTGCCATCAGTGCGGGGGACAGCAATCAGCCCCAGCATTTT
CDR3 protein: CAISAGDSNQPQHF

clone size: NA
V gene: TRBV28
D gene: NA
J gene: TRBJ1-2
CDR3 DNA: TGTGCCAGCAGTTCTTGGCAGAACTATGGCTACACCTTC
CDR3 protein: CASSSWQNYGYTF

clone size: few
V gene: TRBV28
D gene: NA
J gene: TRBJ1-5
CDR3 DNA: TGTGCCAGCGGGGGGGCTAATCAGCCCCAGCATTTT
CDR3 protein: CASGGANQPQHF

clone size: NA
V gene: TRBV13
D gene: TRBD2
J gene: TRBJ2-3
CDR3 DNA: TGTGCCAGCAGCAGAGAGGGACTAGCGGGCGGAGGTACGCAGTATTTT
CDR3 protein: CASSREGLAGGGTQYF

clone size: NA
V gene: TRBV10-3
D gene: TRBD2
J gene: TRBJ2-7
CDR3 DNA: TGTGCCATCAGAGAGACTAGCGGGGTCAACGAGCAGTACTTC
CDR3 protein: CAIRETSGVNEQYF

clone size: NA
V gene: TRBV19
D gene: TRBD2
J gene: TRBJ2-1
CDR3 DNA: TGTGCCACCAAACTGACTAGCGGGATCCAGGGGGGCAATGAGCAGTTCTTC
CDR3 protein: CATKLTSGIQGGNEQFF

clone size: NA
V gene: TRBV6-5
D gene: NA
J gene: TRBJ2-2
CDR3 DNA: TGTGCCAGCACTTGGGGGCCGACCGGCGGGGAGCTGTTTTTT
CDR3 protein: CASTWGPTGGELFF

clone size: once
V gene: TRBV4-1
D gene: NA
J gene: TRBJ2-5
CDR3 DNA: TGCGCCAGCAGCCAAGAGAACGCATGGGCGGAGACCCAGTACTTC
CDR3 protein: CASSQENAWAETQYF

clone size: few
V gene: TRBV9
D gene: TRBD1
J gene: TRBJ2-2
CDR3 DNA: TGTGCCAGCAGCTCCTTGGGGACAGGTGTTGCCGGGGAGCTGTTTTTT
CDR3 protein: CASSSLGTGVAGELFF

clone size: once
V gene: TRBV28
D gene: NA
J gene: TRBJ2-3
CDR3 DNA: TGTGCCAGCAGTTTTATAGTAGGCACAGATACGCAGTATTTT
CDR3 protein: CASSFIVGTDTQYF

clone size: NA
V gene: TRBV5-6
D gene: TRBD1
J gene: TRBJ2-7
CDR3 DNA: TGTGCCAGCAGCGAGACAGGGAAACATCCCTACGAGCAGTACTTC
CDR3 protein: CASSETGKHPYEQYF

clone size: NA
V gene: TRBV5-1
D gene: TRBD1
J gene: TRBJ2-1
CDR3 DNA: TGCGCCAGCAGCTTGGGCGGACAGGGGGCATACAATGAGCAGTTCTTC
CDR3 protein: CASSLGGQGAYNEQFF

clone size: NA
V gene: TRBV7-2
D gene: NA
J gene: TRBJ2-7
CDR3 DNA: TGTGCCAGCAGCTTATTCGACAGGTCGACCGAGCAGTACTTC
CDR3 protein: CASSLFDRSTEQYF

clone size: NA
V gene: TRBV19
D gene: NA
J gene: TRBJ2-3
CDR3 DNA: TGTGCCAGTAGTATCCTCTCATTGAGTCCCTTTCGGACAGATACGCAGTATTTT
CDR3 protein: CASSILSLSPFRTDTQYF

clone size: NA
V gene: TRBV5-1
D gene: NA
J gene: TRBJ2-7
CDR3 DNA: TGCGCCAGCAGCTTCTCGGACAGAATTGACTACGAGCAGTACTTC
CDR3 protein: CASSFSDRIDYEQYF

clone size: NA
V gene: TRBV27
D gene: NA
J gene: TRBJ2-5
CDR3 DNA: TGTGCCAGCAGTTCACTATTAACCCATCAAGAGACCCAGTACTTC
CDR3 protein: CASSSLLTHQETQYF

clone size: NA
V gene: TRBV7-2
D gene: TRBD2
J gene: TRBJ2-7
CDR3 DNA: TGTGCCAGCAGCTTTACTAGCGGGTACGAGCAGTACTTC
CDR3 protein: CASSFTSGYEQYF

clone size: NA
V gene: TRBV2
D gene: NA
J gene: TRBJ1-4
CDR3 DNA: TGTGCCAGCACCAGGCAACCTGGGAATGAAAAACTGTTTTTT
CDR3 protein: CASTRQPGNEKLFF

clone size: NA
V gene: TRBV7-9
D gene: NA
J gene: TRBJ1-2
CDR3 DNA: TGTGCCAGCAGCTTAGTACCCGCAGGGCGGCACTATGGCTACACCTTC
CDR3 protein: CASSLVPAGRHYGYTF

clone size: NA
V gene: TRBV19
D gene: NA
J gene: TRBJ2-5
CDR3 DNA: TGTGCCACCCAGGGGGAGGTCGCCCAGTACTTC
CDR3 protein: CATQGEVAQYF

clone size: NA
V gene: TRBV6-5
D gene: TRBD1
J gene: TRBJ1-2
CDR3 DNA: TGTGCCAGCACTCGACAGGGCTTTCATGGCTACACCTTC
CDR3 protein: CASTRQGFHGYTF

clone size: NA
V gene: TRBV7-3
D gene: NA
J gene: TRBJ2-1
CDR3 DNA: TGTGCCAGCAGCTTATCGGGAGCCTACAATGAGCAGTTCTTC
CDR3 protein: CASSLSGAYNEQFF

clone size: NA
V gene: TRBV4-1
D gene: TRBD2
J gene: TRBJ2-2
CDR3 DNA: TGCGCCAGCAGCCAAGTTTCTAGCGGGAGGGCCCCCGGGGAGCTGTTTTTT
CDR3 protein: CASSQVSSGRAPGELFF

clone size: NA
V gene: TRBV7-7
D gene: NA
J gene: TRBJ1-1
CDR3 DNA: TGTGCTAGCAGCTTATTTCTGGCGGGGTTGGGGCGCGGCACTGAAGCTTTCTTT
CDR3 protein: CASSLFLAGLGRGTEAFF

clone size: NA
V gene: TRBV27
D gene: TRBD1
J gene: TRBJ2-2
CDR3 DNA: TGTGCCAGTGGGACAGAATTTACCGGGGAGCTGTTTTTT
CDR3 protein: CASGTEFTGELFF

clone size: few
V gene: TRBV29-1
D gene: NA
J gene: TRBJ2-1
CDR3 DNA: TGCAGCGTTGAGGGCAGGGGAGTTAATGAGCAGTTCTTC
CDR3 protein: CSVEGRGVNEQFF

clone size: NA
V gene: TRBV7-3
D gene: TRBD2
J gene: TRBJ2-5
CDR3 DNA: TGTGCCAGCTCCGGCAGCGGGAGTTTGGGGGCGGAGACCCAGTACTTC
CDR3 protein: CASSGSGSLGAETQYF

clone size: NA
V gene: TRBV12-5
D gene: NA
J gene: TRBJ2-2
CDR3 DNA: TGTGCTAGTGGTTTGCTCCCTACAGGGAACGGGGAGCTGTTTTTT
CDR3 protein: CASGLLPTGNGELFF

clone size: NA
V gene: TRBV7-6
D gene: NA
J gene: TRBJ1-3
CDR3 DNA: TGTGCCAGCAGCCAGACATCGGCTGACAGGCATTTAAACACCATATATTTT
CDR3 protein: CASSQTSADRHLNTIYF

clone size: NA
V gene: TRBV19
D gene: TRBD1
J gene: TRBJ1-1
CDR3 DNA: TGTGCCAGTAGTAAAGCATCGACAGGGCTGAACACTGAAGCTTTCTTT
CDR3 protein: CASSKASTGLNTEAFF

clone size: NA
V gene: TRBV7-6
D gene: TRBD2
J gene: TRBJ2-5
CDR3 DNA: TGTGCCAGCAGCCCGCATTCTAGGCGGGAGGCCCAAGAGACCCAGTACTTC
CDR3 protein: CASSPHSRREAQETQYF

clone size: NA
V gene: TRBV6-5
D gene: TRBD1
J gene: TRBJ1-2
CDR3 DNA: TGTGCCAGCAGACGAACCACAGGGGATGGCTACACCTTC
CDR3 protein: CASRRTTGDGYTF

clone size: NA
V gene: TRBV6-5
D gene: NA
J gene: TRBJ2-2
CDR3 DNA: TGTGCCAGCAGCGGACAGACGAACACCGGGGAGCTGTTTTTT
CDR3 protein: CASSGQTNTGELFF

clone size: few
V gene: TRBV10-3
D gene: NA
J gene: TRBJ2-2
CDR3 DNA: TGTGCCATCAGCCGACAGGAGAACACCGGGGAGCTGTTTTTT
CDR3 protein: CAISRQENTGELFF

clone size: NA
V gene: TRBV19
D gene: NA
J gene: TRBJ1-4
CDR3 DNA: TGTGCCAGTAGTATAGGTCCTGCCAGCGGTGAAAAACTGTTTTTT
CDR3 protein: CASSIGPASGEKLFF